In this sample, the clone carrying this TCR beta chain turned up a few times. The target antigen is unknown. This record belongs to a study of blood T cells in healthy people across ages. Study background: The capture of about one barcoded beta molecule per two T cells was achieved by template switching. Whole-study results and caveats: Considered underestimates were the diversity estimates obtained from one million T cells.

This CDR3 has 16 residues. The germline V gene encodes CDR1 MNHEY and CDR2 SVGEGT. Between the trimmed V and J ends, which lost 1 base and 2 bases, there was a span of 12 bases. The authors ran a second PCR of 7 to 11 cycles using a sample-barcoded 5' primer and a J-beta primer mix. TCRdb used MiXCR to reprocess the 5' RACE reads, holding one entry per CDR3 protein. The sample consists of approximately 1.5 million distinct CDR3 sequences, around 40% of them appearing once. The sample comprised blood. The TCR sequence derives from a woman under 30 in good health. V gene TRBV6-2 or TRBV6-3 combines with J gene TRBJ2-1; D may be TRBD1 (6 bases). This CDR3 reads CASSYLGHPPYNEQFF. CDR3 DNA: TGTGCCAGCAGTTACTTGGGACACCCTCCCTACAATGAGCAGTTCTTC.